These 21 T cell receptor beta chains came from one sample sequenced in a study of T cell responses to AZD1222 COVID-19 vaccine. Profiled with immunoSEQ multiplex PCR; TCRdb holds only in-frame clones, not every one. This table has around 170,000 clones, over 75% appearing once. Material: peripheral blood, obtained on day 0 of AZD1222 vaccination. These receptors came from an adult in good health.

V and J are TRBV5-1 and TRBJ2-2; 15 bases line up with TRBD2. Germline values: CDR1 SGHRS, CDR2 YFSETQ. With V trimmed by 7 bases and J by 6 bases, 1 base remained unmatched. This CDR3 region has 14 residues. In nucleotides, the CDR3 is TGCGCCAGCCGGACTAGCGGGGGGGCCGGGGAGCTGTTTTTT. It yields the protein CASRTSGGAGELFF.

This chain connects TRBV12-3 or TRBV12-4 to TRBJ2-1, with 7 nucleotides matching TRBD1. CDR3 size: 12 residues. J was trimmed by 8 bases and V by 5 bases; bases with no gene match: 3. CDR3 amino acids: CASSIQGYEQFF. The CDR3 DNA sequence: TGTGCCAGCAGTATACAGGGGTATGAGCAGTTCTTC.

This clone was observed a few times. The chain recombines TRBV19 with TRBJ1-5; possible D gene TRBD1, 5 bases. V was pared by 1 base and J by 7 bases, with 14 bases between. The CDR3 runs to 15 residues. Germline lookup yields CDR1 LNHDA and CDR2 SQIVND (reference sequence). CDR3 in amino acids: CASSIGGGSDQPQHF. CDR3 in DNA: TGTGCCAGTAGTATAGGCGGGGGATCGGACCAGCCCCAGCATTTT.

The chain employs TRBV15 and TRBJ2-5; 10 bases are a match to TRBD2. This CDR3 comprises 14 residues. V lost 6 bases to trimming and J lost 1 base; unmatched junction nucleotides: 2. Per germline, CDR1 LNHNV and CDR2 YYDKDF (reference sequence). In nucleotides, the CDR3 is TGTGCCACCAGGGAGCGGGGGGGCCAAGAGACCCAGTACTTC. Its translation: CATRERGGQETQYF.

V is TRBV28 and J is TRBJ1-5, with 9 bases that match TRBD1. The CDR3 consists of 14 residues. The V gene's germline CDR1 is MDHEN and CDR2 SYDVKM. The CDR3 nucleotides are TGTGCAGAAACAGGGGGCCTTCCCCATCAGCCCCAGCATTTT. Its translation is CAETGGLPHQPQHF.

V gene TRBV9 combines with J gene TRBJ2-7; a weak D match, TRBD2 (6 bases). The germline V and J ends were trimmed by 4 bases and 7 bases, with 24 bases remaining between them. The CDR3 contains 16 residues. Germline V gene data show CDR1 as SGDLS and CDR2 as YYNGEE. The CDR3 sequence: CASSLRADYLGAEQYF. Here the CDR3 DNA reads TGTGCCAGCAGCCTCCGAGCGGACTACCTTGGGGCAGAGCAGTACTTC.

This sequence joins TRBV10-2 and TRBJ1-1, with D hard to call. Germline CDR1 reads WSHSY; CDR2 reads SAAADI. Trimming removed 5 bases from V and 1 base from J, with 11 bases in between. The CDR3 length is 14 residues. The CDR3 DNA is TGCGCCAGCAGTACACGGGGAGAGAACACTGAAGCTTTCTTT. Encoded protein: CASSTRGENTEAFF.

This chain links TRBV27 with TRBJ1-1; D may be TRBD1 (6 bases). Trimming took 4 bases from V and 4 from J, leaving 25 bases between them. The CDR3 sequence is 18 residues long. The germline V gene encodes CDR1 MNHEY and CDR2 SMNVEV (reference sequence). The CDR3 spells CASSWGLLVGRGGTEAFF. The CDR3, as DNA: TGTGCCAGCAGTTGGGGCCTCCTCGTAGGCAGGGGAGGCACTGAAGCTTTCTTT.

This chain uses TRBV6-5 with TRBJ2-7; a possible D gene is TRBD1 (5 bases). The germline V and J ends were trimmed by 0 bases and 3 bases, with 9 bases remaining between them. Germline values: CDR1 MNHEY, CDR2 SVGAGI. The CDR3 consists of 14 residues. In DNA, the CDR3 is TGTGCCAGCAGTTACTCCTACAGGAGCTACGAGCAGTACTTC. Amino acid sequence: CASSYSYRSYEQYF.

CDR3 in DNA: TGTGCCAGTAGTATAGATCGGGGAGCCCGGGGTCAGCCCCAGCATTTT. It translates to CASSIDRGARGQPQHF. The chain has TRBV19 and TRBJ1-5; D is unresolved. The germline V gene has CDR1 LNHDA and CDR2 SQIVND (reference sequence). The CDR3 runs 16 residues. V lost 0 bases to trimming and J lost 6 bases, with 15 bases between them.

This chain links TRBV4-1 with TRBJ2-7; a possible D gene is TRBD1 (6 bases). Per the germline V gene, CDR1 is MGHRA and CDR2 is YSYEKL. The ends were cut back, 4 bases at V and 3 bases at J, with 16 bases in the middle. The CDR3 extends over 15 amino acids. The chain's CDR3 is CASSLRQDRHYEQYF. CDR3 coding DNA: TGCGCCAGCAGCCTAAGACAGGACAGACACTACGAGCAGTACTTC.

The chain joins TRBV7-8 to TRBJ2-2; D is ambiguous. The CDR3 is 14 amino acids. CDR1 and CDR2 (germline): SGHVS, FQNEAQ. Trimming stripped 2 bases from V and 0 bases from J, with 4 bases between. CDR3: CASSLSPNTGELFF. The DNA of the CDR3 is TGTGCCAGCAGCTTAAGCCCGAACACCGGGGAGCTGTTTTTT.

This chain joins TRBV24-1 and TRBJ1-5; D uncertain. Trimming left V 3 bases short and J 10 bases short, with 9 bases between. This CDR3 is 12 amino acids long. Germline CDR1 and CDR2: KGHDR and SFDVKD. CDR3 sequence reads: CATSDHGPPQHF. CDR3 coding DNA: TGTGCCACCAGTGATCACGGTCCTCCCCAGCATTTT.

The chain couples TRBV14 to TRBJ2-7; possible D gene TRBD1, 5 bases. The CDR3 totals 15 residues. Germline-derived CDR1 and CDR2 are SGHDN and FVKESK. Trimming cost V 5 bases and J 4 bases, with 18 bases left between them. CDR3 protein: CASSSLTVRAYEQYF. CDR3 in DNA: TGTGCCAGCAGCTCGCTGACAGTCCGGGCTTACGAGCAGTACTTC.

CDR3 nucleotides: TGCGCCAGCAGCCAAGCCCCCTCAGATCAAGAGACCCAGTACTTC. Translated, it gives CASSQAPSDQETQYF. The chain couples TRBV4-1 to TRBJ2-5; D ambiguous. Germline V gene lookup returns CDR1 MGHRA and CDR2 YSYEKL. V was pared by 1 base and J by 2 bases, with 11 bases between. CDR3 length: 15 residues.

V gene TRBV18 combines with J gene TRBJ2-1; 7 bases align to TRBD2. V shed 0 bases and J 0 bases; nucleotides not matched to a gene: 5. CDR1 and CDR2 (germline): KGHSH, LQKENI. There are 17 residues in the CDR3. The CDR3 reads CASSPPPGGSSYNEQFF. DNA for the CDR3: TGTGCCAGCTCACCACCCCCCGGGGGGAGCTCCTACAATGAGCAGTTCTTC.

The CDR3 reads CASTPGRGQNEKLFF. The CDR3 bases are TGTGCCAGCACCCCCGGCCGCGGTCAAAATGAAAAACTGTTTTTT. This chain links TRBV6-5 with TRBJ1-4; D gene uncertain. V lost 7 bases and J lost 5, with 17 bases in between. Germline CDR1 MNHEY, CDR2 SVGAGI. This CDR3 is 15 amino acids long.

This chain joins TRBV7-2 and TRBJ2-1; weak D call: TRBD2 (6 bases). CDR1 and CDR2 from the germline V gene are SGHTA and FQGNSA. Trimming cost V 4 bases and J 7 bases, with 23 bases left between them. This CDR3 is built from 17 residues. CDR3 sequence (DNA): TGTGCCAGCAGCTCCCAGTCGGGACTTCTCCCGAAGAATGAGCAGTTCTTC. Its protein is CASSSQSGLLPKNEQFF.

The chain couples TRBV7-6 to TRBJ2-2; 8 nucleotides match TRBD1. CDR3 length: 19 residues. J lost 3 bases, V lost 5 bases, and 17 bases had no gene match. The germline V gene encodes CDR1 SGHVS and CDR2 FNYEAQ. Here the CDR3 reads CASSHLPGQDNVYTGELFF. CDR3 in DNA: TGTGCCAGCAGCCACTTGCCGGGACAGGATAATGTATACACCGGGGAGCTGTTTTTT. Using reference TRBV7-6 and TRBJ2-2 for the parts outside the CDR3, the full variable domain is GAGVSQSPRYKVTKRGQDVALRCDPISGHVSLYWYRQALGQGPEFLTYFNYEAQQDKSGLPNDRFSAERPEGSISTLTIQRTEQRDSAMYRCASSHLPGQDNVYTGELFFGEGSRLTVL.

V gene TRBV5-1 combines with J gene TRBJ1-1; D ambiguous. V lost 0 bases to trimming and J lost 1 base, with 7 bases between them. The CDR3 length is 14 residues. In germline, CDR1 is SGHRS, CDR2 YFSETQ. CDR3 bases: TGCGCCAGCAGCTTGGCCCCAGCGAACACTGAAGCTTTCTTT. It codes for CASSLAPANTEAFF.

The chain's CDR3 is CASSQRTAERNRELFF. For the CDR3, the DNA is TGTGCCAGCAGCCAACGGACAGCAGAGAGAAATCGGGAGCTGTTTTTT. The chain carries TRBV4-2 and TRBJ2-2; TRBD1 might be the D (6 bases). Germline loops: CDR1 LGHNA, CDR2 YNFKEQ. The CDR3 loop spans 16 amino acids. With 2 bases removed from V and 9 bases from J, the gap between germline ends came to 19 bases.